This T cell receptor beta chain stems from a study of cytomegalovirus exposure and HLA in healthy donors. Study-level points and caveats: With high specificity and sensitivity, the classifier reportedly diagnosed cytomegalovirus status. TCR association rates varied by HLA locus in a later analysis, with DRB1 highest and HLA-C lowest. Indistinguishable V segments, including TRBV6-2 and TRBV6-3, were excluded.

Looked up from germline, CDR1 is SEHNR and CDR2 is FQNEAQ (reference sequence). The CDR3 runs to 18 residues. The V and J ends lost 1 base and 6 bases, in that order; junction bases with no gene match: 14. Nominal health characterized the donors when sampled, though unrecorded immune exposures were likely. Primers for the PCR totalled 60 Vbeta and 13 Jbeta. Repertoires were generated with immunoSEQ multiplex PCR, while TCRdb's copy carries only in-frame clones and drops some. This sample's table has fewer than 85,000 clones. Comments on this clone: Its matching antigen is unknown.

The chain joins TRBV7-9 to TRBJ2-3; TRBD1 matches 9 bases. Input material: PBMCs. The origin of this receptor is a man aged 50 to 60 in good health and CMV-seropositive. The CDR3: CASSLGVMDRGIADTQYF. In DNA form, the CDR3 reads TGTGCCAGCAGCTTAGGGGTTATGGACAGGGGCATAGCGGATACGCAGTATTTT.